This entry lists 30 T cell receptor beta chains sequenced from one sample in a study of blood T cell repertoires in COVID-19. TCRdb's table, derived via immunoSEQ multiplex PCR, lists solely in-frame clones and lacks some. The data contain under 200,000 clones, 86% of them seen just once; the ten biggest clones take up around 0.99%. Sequencing was done on a sample of peripheral blood. All receptors come from a man aged 18 to 29 with acute or convalescent COVID-19.

The V gene is TRBV18, the J gene TRBJ2-7; 8 bases map to TRBD2. The germline V gene has CDR1 KGHSH and CDR2 LQKENI. The CDR3 length is 14 residues. V was pared by 6 bases and J by 6 bases, with 10 bases of the junction left unmatched. The DNA of the CDR3 is TGTGCCAGCTCGGCGGTTGCGGGGGGCCGCGAGCAGTACGTC. Translating gives CASSAVAGGREQYV.

The chain couples TRBV30 to TRBJ2-5; 7 bases are a match to TRBD1. The germline CDR1 and CDR2 sequences are GTSNPN and SVGIG (reference sequence). This CDR3 has 13 residues. Losses at the gene ends were 4 bases for V and 3 bases for J; bases not matched to a gene: 5. The CDR3 region has the DNA TGTGCCTGGACGGACAGGAATGAAGAGACCCAGTACTTC. Translating it yields CAWTDRNEETQYF.

The J gene is TRBJ1-2, the V gene TRBV2; no clear D gene. Trimming took off 7 bases at V and 7 bases at J, with 10 bases between the two ends. The CDR3 is 11 residues long. Per germline, CDR1 SNHLY and CDR2 FYNNEI. CDR3 region: CASTAGLGYTF. The CDR3 coding sequence is TGTGCCAGCACCGCAGGCCTTGGCTACACCTTC.

This chain uses TRBV19 with TRBJ1-5; D possibly corresponds to TRBD1 (5 bases). CDR3 length: 13 amino acids. Germline V gene data show CDR1 as LNHDA and CDR2 as SQIVND (reference sequence). V lost 6 bases and J 3 bases, leaving 9 bases between the germline ends. The DNA of the CDR3 is TGTGCCAGTAGGGAGGGGTACAATCAGCCCCAGCATTTT. Translating it yields CASREGYNQPQHF.

This sequence joins TRBV10-1 and TRBJ1-1; D is perhaps TRBD1 (5 bases). CDR1 is WNHNN and CDR2 is SYGVQD in the germline V gene (reference sequence). Trimming took 3 bases from V and 6 from J, leaving 8 bases between them. The CDR3 extends over 12 amino acids. The CDR3 here is CASSDWGAEAFF. CDR3 DNA: TGCGCCAGCAGTGACTGGGGGGCTGAAGCTTTCTTT.

In this sample, this clone turned up a few times. This chain joins TRBV4-1 and TRBJ2-7, with 10 bases lining up with TRBD1. CDR3 length: 15 amino acids. Germline V gene sequence: CDR1 MGHRA, CDR2 YSYEKL. Trimming cost V 3 bases and J 2 bases; bases outside gene matches: 4. Written as DNA, the CDR3 is TGCGCCAGCAGCCATCGGGACAGGGGTACCTACGAGCAGTACTTC. Translated, it gives CASSHRDRGTYEQYF.

This chain uses TRBV12-5 with TRBJ1-5; 9 bases agree with TRBD1. The germline CDR1 and CDR2 sequences are LGHNT and FRNRAP. J was trimmed by 2 bases and V by 5 bases; bases with no gene match: 7. This CDR3 is built from 16 residues. The CDR3 is CASGLGQGQGNQPQHF. In DNA form, the CDR3 reads TGTGCTAGTGGTCTAGGACAGGGGCAAGGCAATCAGCCCCAGCATTTT.

The chain employs TRBV9 and TRBJ2-5, with TRBD2 matching over 9 bases. Germline loops: CDR1 SGDLS, CDR2 YYNGEE. V was pared by 0 bases and J by 1 base, with 7 bases of the junction left unmatched. The CDR3 loop spans 17 amino acids. CDR3 sequence: CASSVAGSGGTQETQYF. DNA for the CDR3: TGTGCCAGCAGCGTAGCTGGTAGCGGGGGAACCCAAGAGACCCAGTACTTC.

A few counts support this clone. V usage is TRBV24-1 and J usage is TRBJ2-2; D might be TRBD1 (5 bases). CDR1 KGHDR and CDR2 SFDVKD come from the germline V gene. The CDR3 is made up of 16 amino acids. V lost 1 base and J lost 1, with 9 bases in between. CDR3 in amino acids: CATSDFRQGNTGELFF. The CDR3 DNA follows: TGTGCCACCAGTGATTTTCGGCAGGGGAACACCGGGGAGCTGTTTTTT.

V and J are TRBV7-3 and TRBJ2-7, with D possibly matching TRBD2 (6 bases). CDR1 and CDR2 (germline): SGHTA, FQGTGA. V gave up 5 bases and J gave up 7 bases, with 12 bases separating them. The CDR3 sequence is 12 residues long. The CDR3 DNA sequence: TGTGCCAGCAGCCGACGGGGAGGTGAGCAGTACGTC. It is translated as CASSRRGGEQYV.

The chain has TRBV5-4 and TRBJ1-2; D is possibly TRBD1 (6 bases). The V end lost 1 base, the J end lost 4 bases, and 11 bases lay between the germline ends. The CDR3 totals 14 residues. Germline loops: CDR1 SGHNT, CDR2 YYREEE (reference sequence). CDR3 protein: CASSLSSGAYGYTF. The CDR3 nucleotides read TGTGCCAGCAGCTTGTCCTCAGGGGCCTATGGCTACACCTTC.

The chain carries TRBV4-1 and TRBJ1-3; D possibly corresponds to TRBD1 (6 bases). The CDR3 contains 19 residues. The germline V gene has CDR1 MGHRA and CDR2 YSYEKL. V was shortened by 4 bases and J by 0 bases, with 22 bases between the two germline ends. This CDR3 is CASSPIQGLGENSGNTIYF. The CDR3 nucleotides are TGCGCCAGCAGCCCGATACAGGGTTTAGGCGAGAACTCTGGAAACACCATATATTTT.

The chain has TRBV4-1 and TRBJ2-2, with 7 positions matching TRBD2. This CDR3 is 15 amino acids long. After removal of 0 bases from V and 7 bases from J, the junction contained 5 bases not matched to a gene. The V gene's germline CDR1 is MGHRA and CDR2 YSYEKL. CDR3 residues: CASSQDRRGIGELFF. CDR3 coding DNA: TGCGCCAGCAGCCAAGATAGGCGGGGGATCGGGGAGCTGTTTTTT.

In nucleotides, the CDR3 is TGTGCCAGCTCACCGCCCCCAATGAGCTATGGCTACACCTTC. Translating gives CASSPPPMSYGYTF. This chain uses TRBV18 with TRBJ1-2, with D unclear. Trimming stripped 3 bases from V and 4 bases from J, with 12 bases between. This CDR3 is built from 14 residues. CDR1 and CDR2 from the germline V gene are KGHSH and LQKENI.

The chain couples TRBV29-1 to TRBJ2-5; TRBD2 is a possible D gene (6 bases). The CDR3 sequence is 14 residues long. The ends were cut back, 2 bases at V and 10 bases at J, with 20 bases in the middle. Germline loops: CDR1 SQVTM, CDR2 ANQGSEA. The CDR3 coding sequence is TGCAGCGTTGAACCAGCGGGCCCCTCGGGAAGCCAGTACTTC. Translating gives CSVEPAGPSGSQYF.

As DNA, the CDR3 is TGCGCCAGCGGTCTAGCGGGAGAGACCCAGTACTTC. Translation: CASGLAGETQYF. The chain uses TRBV10-2 and TRBJ2-5; 8 nucleotides agree with TRBD2. This CDR3 spans 12 amino acids. J was trimmed by 4 bases and V by 8 bases; bases with no gene match: 3. Per germline, CDR1 WSHSY and CDR2 SAAADI.

The chain has TRBV12-3 or TRBV12-4 and TRBJ2-1, with 7 bases identical to TRBD1. The CDR3 covers 13 residues. After removal of 5 bases from V and 3 bases from J, the junction contained 1 base not matched to a gene. The CDR3 nucleotides are TGTGCCAGCAGTGGACAGGACTACAATGAGCAGTTCTTC. This translates into CASSGQDYNEQFF.

This chain connects TRBV6-2 or TRBV6-3 to TRBJ1-3; a possible D gene is TRBD1 (5 bases). This CDR3 is 14 amino acids long. The ends were cut back, 2 bases at V and 2 bases at J, with 7 bases in the middle. Germline loops: CDR1 MNHEY, CDR2 SVGEGT. The DNA for the CDR3 is TGTGCCAGCAGTTACAGGGGAACTGGAAACACCATATATTTT. This encodes CASSYRGTGNTIYF.

V gene TRBV11-2 combines with J gene TRBJ1-2; 9 nucleotides match TRBD1. The CDR3 runs to 13 residues. J gave up 4 bases and V 3 bases, and 0 bases lay outside the gene matches. Germline loops: CDR1 SGHAT, CDR2 FQNNGV. The CDR3 bases are TGTGCCAGCAGCTTGACAGGGGGCTATGGCTACACCTTC. Translation gives CASSLTGGYGYTF. Using reference TRBV11-2 and TRBJ1-2 for the parts outside the CDR3, the full variable domain is EAGVAQSPRYKIIEKRQSVAFWCNPISGHATLYWYQQILGQGPKLLIQFQNNGVVDDSQLPKDRFSAERLKGVDSTLKIQPAKLEDSAVYLCASSLTGGYGYTFGSGTRLTVV.

CDR3 residues: CAIQEPPYEQYV. In DNA, the CDR3 is TGCGCCATACAGGAACCCCCCTACGAGCAGTACGTC. This sequence joins TRBV5-1 and TRBJ2-7; D may be TRBD1 (5 bases). The CDR3 runs to 12 residues. Germline loops: CDR1 SGHRS, CDR2 YFSETQ. V was cut by 9 bases and J by 2 bases, with 12 bases left in between.

This rearrangement joins TRBV7-8 to TRBJ1-2; a weak D match, TRBD1 (5 bases). Germline CDR1 and CDR2: SGHVS and FQNEAQ. Trimming shortened V by 1 base and J by 2 bases, and 11 bases separated the two germline ends. This CDR3 spans 15 amino acids. This CDR3 reads CASSLEIGGNYGYTF. CDR3 sequence (DNA): TGTGCCAGCAGCTTAGAGATTGGGGGGAACTATGGCTACACCTTC.

This clone has more than one count but fewer than ten. This chain joins TRBV3-1 (or the pseudogene TRBV3-2) and TRBJ2-2; the match to TRBD2 covers 7 bases. The CDR3 covers 15 residues. The germline CDR1 and CDR2 sequences are LGHDT and YNNKEL (reference sequence). The V and J ends lost 4 bases and 5 bases, in that order; junction bases with no gene match: 7. The chain's CDR3 is CASSPSGERTGELFF. The CDR3, as DNA: TGTGCCAGCAGCCCGAGCGGGGAAAGGACCGGGGAGCTGTTTTTT.

This chain joins TRBV30 and TRBJ1-5, with 11 positions matching TRBD1. Germline V lookup: CDR1 GTSNPN, CDR2 SVGIG (reference sequence). This CDR3 is built from 13 residues. Germline trimming cut 6 bases from V and 7 bases from J; bases unmatched to any gene: 5. The CDR3 coding sequence is TGTGCCTGCCAGGGACAGGGGGGCCAGCCCCAGCATTTT. It translates to CACQGQGGQPQHF.

This clone was seen a single time. The chain recombines TRBV5-6 with TRBJ1-2; a possible D gene is TRBD1 (5 bases). The CDR3 is 12 residues long. Germline V CDR1 and CDR2: SGHDT, YYEEEE. V lost 1 base to trimming and J lost 8 bases, with 9 bases between them. In nucleotides, the CDR3 is TGTGCCAGCAGCTTGACACCAGGGGGCTACACCTTC. Encoded protein: CASSLTPGGYTF.

The V and J genes are TRBV5-5 and TRBJ1-3, with no clear D. The germline V gene has CDR1 SGHKS and CDR2 YYEKEE (reference sequence). There are 15 residues in the CDR3. Between the trimmed V and J ends, which lost 0 bases and 0 bases, there was a span of 7 bases. CDR3 residues: CASSLAGSSGNTIYF. The CDR3, as DNA: TGTGCCAGCAGCTTGGCGGGGAGCTCTGGAAACACCATATATTTT.

This sequence joins TRBV7-2 and TRBJ2-1, with 9 positions matching TRBD2. This CDR3 contains 19 residues. Germline trimming cut 2 bases from V and 2 bases from J; bases unmatched to any gene: 13. The germline V gene encodes CDR1 SGHTA and CDR2 FQGNSA. The CDR3 is CASSLSSSGTIRTYNEQFF. Written as DNA, the CDR3 is TGTGCCAGCAGCTTATCCTCTAGCGGGACGATCCGGACCTACAATGAGCAGTTCTTC.

The chain recombines TRBV27 with TRBJ1-5; weak D call: TRBD1 (5 bases). There are 15 residues in the CDR3. CDR1 and CDR2 from the germline V gene are MNHEY and SMNVEV (reference sequence). V lost 5 bases and J lost 7, with 18 bases in between. The CDR3, as DNA: TGTGCCAGCAGTCCCGATCCGGGGGGGTGGCAGCCCCAGCATTTT. It specifies CASSPDPGGWQPQHF.

V gene TRBV6-5 combines with J gene TRBJ2-7; 8 bases align to TRBD2. V trimming: 6 bases; J trimming: 4 bases; junction bases outside the gene matches: 8. CDR3 length equals 14 residues. Germline V lookup: CDR1 MNHEY, CDR2 SVGAGI. CDR3 amino acids: CASSDGLADYEQYV. In nucleotides, the CDR3 is TGTGCCAGCAGCGACGGACTAGCCGATTACGAGCAGTACGTC.

The V call is TRBV5-1, the J call TRBJ2-7, with TRBD1 as a possible D gene (6 bases). V was clipped by 5 bases and J by 6 bases, with 15 bases between them. This CDR3 has 13 amino acids. Germline V gives CDR1 SGHRS, CDR2 YFSETQ. The DNA of the CDR3 is TGCGCCAGCAGTTGGGACAATAGGTCCGAGCAGTACTTC. Its translation is CASSWDNRSEQYF.

The rearrangement links TRBV27 to TRBJ1-2; D perhaps matches TRBD1 (6 bases). The CDR3 is 15 residues long. CDR1 and CDR2 from the germline V gene are MNHEY and SMNVEV (reference sequence). Trimming removed 5 bases from V and 2 bases from J, with 15 bases in between. The CDR3 DNA follows: TGTGCCAGCAGTCCTCGTACGGGGACAAACTATGGCTACACCTTC. Translated, it gives CASSPRTGTNYGYTF.